This passage covers 32 T cell receptor beta chains from one sample sequenced in a study of shared clonotypes between healthy human individuals. The method was immunoSEQ multiplex PCR; TCRdb's version includes in-frame clones alone and lacks a portion of them. The sample holds about 380,000 clones, approximately 96% seen once. Sequencing was carried out using memory CD8+ T cells sorted from blood. The subset: CD45RO+ cells pooled with CCR7-negative TemRA cells. The receptors were sampled from a man aged 25 to 45 in good health.

This chain connects TRBV11-1 to TRBJ2-7; D perhaps matches TRBD1 (7 bases). The CDR3 is 16 amino acids. From germline, CDR1 is SGHAT and CDR2 FQDESV (reference sequence). Trimming pared 5 bases from V and 5 bases from J, leaving 22 bases between. The CDR3, as DNA: TGTGCCAGCAGCCTAACCTGGACAGGAGGGGAGGACGAGCAGTACTTC. This sequence encodes CASSLTWTGGEDEQYF.

The V and J genes are TRBV6-1 and TRBJ2-4, with 8 bases identical to TRBD1. Germline lookup yields CDR1 MNHNS and CDR2 SASEGT. Trimming removed 3 bases from V and 1 base from J; junction bases left unmatched: 2. This CDR3 spans 15 amino acids. CDR3 loop: CASSDRGPAKNIQYF. The CDR3 region has the DNA TGTGCCAGCAGTGACAGGGGGCCGGCCAAAAACATTCAGTACTTC.

The chain uses TRBV9 and TRBJ2-3; D uncertain. Germline V lookup: CDR1 SGDLS, CDR2 YYNGEE. The CDR3 is 10 residues long. Trimming stripped 4 bases from V and 4 bases from J, with 1 base between. CDR3 nucleotide sequence: TGTGCCAGCAGCCCAGATACGCAGTATTTT. Its translation is CASSPDTQYF.

The chain joins TRBV2 to TRBJ2-3; D not resolved. Germline V gives CDR1 SNHLY, CDR2 FYNNEI. The CDR3 is 14 amino acids. Trimming stripped 2 bases from V and 0 bases from J, with 6 bases between. The CDR3 DNA sequence: TGTGCCAGCAGTGAATCGGGTAGCACAGATACGCAGTATTTT. It encodes CASSESGSTDTQYF.

The chain uses TRBV4-2 and TRBJ2-7; D unclear. The CDR3 is 14 amino acids. V was pared by 0 bases and J by 3 bases, with 9 bases between. The germline CDR1 and CDR2 sequences are LGHNA and YNFKEQ. The CDR3: CASSQDRLDYEQYF. CDR3 nucleotides: TGTGCCAGCAGCCAAGACAGGTTAGACTACGAGCAGTACTTC.

V usage is TRBV28 and J usage is TRBJ1-5, with D hard to call. Germline V gene lookup returns CDR1 MDHEN and CDR2 SYDVKM. Trimming pared 3 bases from V and 3 bases from J, leaving 9 bases between. The CDR3 is made up of 14 amino acids. The chain's CDR3 is CASSFPLLNQPQHF. CDR3 DNA sequence: TGTGCCAGCAGTTTCCCACTCCTCAATCAGCCCCAGCATTTT.

The V and J genes are TRBV2 and TRBJ2-7, with 10 bases fitting TRBD1. Germline values: CDR1 SNHLY, CDR2 FYNNEI. Trimming removed 6 bases from V and 2 bases from J; junction bases left unmatched: 4. CDR3 length: 14 residues. The CDR3 nucleotides read TGTGCCAGCAGGGCCGGGACAGGGGCCTACGAGCAGTACTTC. Encoded protein: CASRAGTGAYEQYF. Using reference TRBV2 and TRBJ2-7 for the parts outside the CDR3, the full variable domain is EPEVTQTPSHQVTQMGQEVILRCVPISNHLYFYWYRQILGQKVEFLVSFYNNEISEKSEIFDDQFSVERPDGSNFTLKIRSTKLEDSAMYFCASRAGTGAYEQYFGPGTRLTVT.

The chain couples TRBV9 to TRBJ2-7, with D maybe TRBD1 (6 bases). The germline gives CDR1 SGDLS, CDR2 YYNGEE. This CDR3 is built from 14 residues. Trimming removed 3 bases at V and 0 bases at J, with 10 bases between. CDR3 nucleotide sequence: TGTGCCAGCAGCGCCACAGGGAGCTCCTACGAGCAGTACTTC. It is translated as CASSATGSSYEQYF.

The chain has TRBV7-9 and TRBJ2-1; 12 bases agree with TRBD2. The CDR3 has 15 residues. Trimming cost V 2 bases and J 8 bases; bases outside gene matches: 4. Germline V gene lookup returns CDR1 SEHNR and CDR2 FQNEAQ (reference sequence). The CDR3 sequence: CASSLLASGRDEQFF. DNA for the CDR3: TGTGCCAGCAGCTTACTTGCTAGCGGGAGGGATGAGCAGTTCTTC.

V gene TRBV30 combines with J gene TRBJ1-2, with 9 positions matching TRBD1. V shed 0 bases and J 0 bases; nucleotides not matched to a gene: 5. This CDR3 has 16 amino acids. CDR1 is GTSNPN and CDR2 is SVGIG in the germline V gene (reference sequence). The CDR3 here is CAWSVTRTGANYGYTF. CDR3 DNA sequence: TGTGCCTGGAGTGTCACCCGGACAGGGGCTAACTATGGCTACACCTTC.

This chain uses TRBV27 with TRBJ2-7; D possibly corresponds to TRBD2 (6 bases). Germline lookup yields CDR1 MNHEY and CDR2 SMNVEV (reference sequence). Trimming took off 5 bases at V and 5 bases at J, with 16 bases between the two ends. This CDR3 region has 14 residues. DNA for the CDR3: TGTGCCAGCAGTCCCTCGGGACTCCCCCACGAGCAGTACTTC. This encodes CASSPSGLPHEQYF.

The chain recombines TRBV19 with TRBJ2-1; D unclear. The germline V and J ends were trimmed by 0 bases and 7 bases, with 7 bases remaining between them. This CDR3 has 13 residues. Germline V CDR1 and CDR2: LNHDA, SQIVND (reference sequence). CDR3 amino acids: CASSIDPRNEQFF. The CDR3 DNA sequence: TGTGCCAGTAGTATAGATCCTAGAAATGAGCAGTTCTTC.

This clone appeared a single time. One end of the junction fails to match germline, which may point to a read error. J is TRBJ2-1 and V is TRBV7-7, with a weak D call TRBD2 (5 bases). The CDR3 covers 13 residues. Per the germline V gene, CDR1 is SSHAT and CDR2 is FNYEAQ (reference sequence). The CDR3, as DNA: TGTGCTAGCAGCTTAGCGCTATACAATGAGCAGTTCTTC. Protein: CASSLALYNEQFF.

The chain uses TRBV5-6 and TRBJ2-7, with D perhaps TRBD2 (5 bases). This CDR3 has 15 residues. Germline V gene data show CDR1 as SGHDT and CDR2 as YYEEEE. V dropped 4 bases and J dropped 6 bases, with 20 bases sitting between them. Written as DNA, the CDR3 is TGTGCCAGCAGCCCCCGTCCGGGGTACTTTGGCGAGCAGTACTTC. It encodes CASSPRPGYFGEQYF.

As for this clone: A junction end diverges from the germline sequence, so it may reflect a read error. The rearrangement links TRBV28 to TRBJ2-7; maybe TRBD2 (7 bases). The germline V gene encodes CDR1 MDHEN and CDR2 SYDVKM. There are 13 residues in the CDR3. The CDR3 region is CASSPLGGAPGDF. CDR3 nucleotide sequence: TGTGCCAGCAGTCCCTTGGGGGGGGCGCCAGGGGATTTC.

This chain links TRBV19 with TRBJ1-1; D might be TRBD1 (6 bases). Germline V gene sequence: CDR1 LNHDA, CDR2 SQIVND (reference sequence). The CDR3 has 15 amino acids. Trimming pared 6 bases from V and 0 bases from J, leaving 14 bases between. The CDR3 region is CASRLTGGMNTEAFF. CDR3 DNA: TGTGCCAGTAGGTTGACGGGGGGCATGAACACTGAAGCTTTCTTT.

CDR3 DNA: TGTGCCAGCAGTACCACAGGGGGCCGCGGCTACACCTTC. It encodes CASSTTGGRGYTF. The rearrangement uses TRBV28 and TRBJ1-2; 9 positions agree with TRBD1. Germline values: CDR1 MDHEN, CDR2 SYDVKM. The CDR3 covers 13 residues. V shed 5 bases and J 8 bases; nucleotides not matched to a gene: 6.

This clone was seen only once. The chain carries TRBV28 and TRBJ2-7; TRBD1 aligns across 8 bases. Germline V gene sequence: CDR1 MDHEN, CDR2 SYDVKM. The CDR3 is 14 amino acids. V dropped 6 bases and J dropped 6; count of bases not matched to a gene: 10. The CDR3 DNA sequence: TGTGCCAGCAGATATACCCAGGGGGCTCGCGAGCAGTACTTC. Translating gives CASRYTQGAREQYF. Supplemented by reference TRBV28 and TRBJ2-7, the full variable domain reads DVKVTQSSRYLVKRTGEKVFLECVQDMDHENMFWYRQDPGLGLRLIYFSYDVKMKEKGDIPEGYSVSREKKERFSLILESASTNQTSMYLCASRYTQGAREQYFGPGTRLTVT.

CDR3 sequence: CASSTRGTEAFF. CDR3 bases: TGTGCCAGCAGTACCCGGGGGACTGAAGCTTTCTTT. The chain links TRBV27 to TRBJ1-1, with D perhaps TRBD1 (5 bases). The CDR3 sequence is 12 residues long. The ends were cut back, 5 bases at V and 5 bases at J, with 9 bases in the middle. Germline CDR1 is MNHEY and CDR2 is SMNVEV (reference sequence).

This rearrangement joins TRBV28 to TRBJ2-1, with unresolved D. Trimming removed 6 bases at V and 8 bases at J, with 17 bases between. CDR3 length: 14 residues. Germline CDR1 reads MDHEN; CDR2 reads SYDVKM. The DNA of the CDR3 is TGTGCCAGCAGCCCCCCTGGGTGGGTCCATGAGCAGTTCTTC. Translated: CASSPPGWVHEQFF. Variable domain in full (rest from reference TRBV28 and TRBJ2-1): DVKVTQSSRYLVKRTGEKVFLECVQDMDHENMFWYRQDPGLGLRLIYFSYDVKMKEKGDIPEGYSVSREKKERFSLILESASTNQTSMYLCASSPPGWVHEQFFGPGTRLTVL.

The chain uses TRBV27 and TRBJ2-3; 8 nucleotides align to TRBD1. The CDR3 contains 13 residues. Germline CDR1 reads MNHEY; CDR2 reads SMNVEV (reference sequence). V lost 7 bases to trimming and J lost 1 base; unmatched junction nucleotides: 1. The CDR3 DNA reads TGTGCCAGCAAGACAGGGGGCACAGATACGCAGTATTTT. Protein: CASKTGGTDTQYF.

CDR3 coding DNA: TGTGCCAGCAGAGGACAGGGGAGGGGGACCCAGTACTTC. This sequence encodes CASRGQGRGTQYF. The V and J genes are TRBV28 and TRBJ2-5; TRBD1 aligns across 9 bases. CDR3 length: 13 amino acids. Germline V gene data show CDR1 as MDHEN and CDR2 as SYDVKM. Trimming removed 6 bases from V and 7 bases from J; junction bases left unmatched: 6.

This clone was detected once. The rearrangement joins TRBV7-3 to TRBJ2-1, with 9 bases identical to TRBD2. The ends lost 5 bases at V and 5 bases at J; junction bases unmatched: 19. The germline gives CDR1 SGHTA, CDR2 FQGTGA. This CDR3 has 19 residues. The CDR3 here is CASSPSPSGTAGEHNEQFF. Written as DNA, the CDR3 is TGTGCCAGCAGCCCCTCCCCTAGCGGGACGGCAGGTGAACACAATGAGCAGTTCTTC.

The rearrangement links TRBV10-3 to TRBJ2-7, with TRBD2 matching over 12 bases. The CDR3 length is 14 residues. Per the germline V gene, CDR1 is ENHRY and CDR2 is SYGVKD. Losses at the gene ends were 2 bases for V and 4 bases for J; bases not matched to a gene: 0. This chain's CDR3 is CAISELAGGYEQYF. The CDR3 DNA follows: TGTGCCATCAGTGAGCTAGCGGGAGGGTACGAGCAGTACTTC.

This chain connects TRBV6-5 to TRBJ2-7, with D perhaps TRBD1 (8 bases). Trimming took off 7 bases at V and 0 bases at J, with 13 bases between the two ends. The length of the CDR3 is 14 residues. CDR1 MNHEY and CDR2 SVGAGI come from the germline V gene. The CDR3 DNA follows: TGTGCCAGCACCAACAGGGGGGGCTCCTACGAGCAGTACTTC. It encodes CASTNRGGSYEQYF.

The CDR3 bases are TGTGCCAGCAGTTGGGACAGCTCCTACGAGCAGTACTTC. This codes for CASSWDSSYEQYF. The chain joins TRBV11-2 to TRBJ2-7, with 7 bases that match TRBD1. The V segment lost 6 bases and the J segment 0 bases; nucleotides outside the gene matches: 2. The CDR3 runs 13 residues. Germline loops: CDR1 SGHAT, CDR2 FQNNGV.

The genes are TRBV7-9 and TRBJ2-3, with TRBD2 matching over 8 bases. Trimming took 2 bases from V and 6 from J; bases not matched to a gene: 4. In germline, CDR1 is SEHNR, CDR2 FQNEAQ (reference sequence). This CDR3 contains 14 residues. The CDR3 loop is CASSLPGGPDTQYF. The CDR3 DNA sequence: TGTGCCAGCAGCTTACCGGGAGGGCCTGATACGCAGTATTTT.

The J gene is TRBJ2-7, the V gene TRBV30; D perhaps matches TRBD1 (6 bases). V dropped 1 base and J dropped 4 bases, with 8 bases sitting between them. Germline V gene lookup returns CDR1 GTSNPN and CDR2 SVGIG (reference sequence). This CDR3 has 12 residues. CDR3 region: CAWSATGYEQYF. The CDR3 DNA reads as TGTGCCTGGAGTGCGACAGGTTACGAGCAGTACTTC.

The chain uses TRBV5-4 and TRBJ2-7; 10 nucleotides align to TRBD2. Unmatched junction bases numbered 6, after V lost 0 bases and J lost 3 bases. From germline, CDR1 is SGHNT and CDR2 YYREEE (reference sequence). The CDR3 has 16 residues. The CDR3: CASSLALAGGGYEQYF. CDR3 DNA sequence: TGTGCCAGCAGCTTGGCCTTAGCGGGGGGAGGCTACGAGCAGTACTTC.

Concerning this clone: Other nucleotide sequences in the sample specify the same CDR3. The V call is TRBV23-1, the J call TRBJ2-3; D unclear. TRBV23-1 counts as an open reading frame of uncertain function. Trimming pared 6 bases from V and 2 bases from J, leaving 0 bases between. The CDR3 length is 10 residues. CDR3 protein: CASSTDTQYF. The DNA of the CDR3 is TGCGCCAGCAGCACAGATACGCAGTATTTT.

The chain uses TRBV20-1 and TRBJ1-2; no firm D call. V lost 5 bases, J lost 4 bases, and 8 bases lay in between. There are 11 residues in the CDR3. Germline loops: CDR1 DFQATT, CDR2 SNEGSKA (reference sequence). The CDR3, as DNA: TGCAGTGCTTCCGAAGGCTATGGCTACACCTTC. Protein: CSASEGYGYTF.

This chain uses TRBV2 with TRBJ2-7, with 9 bases lining up with TRBD2. Trimming took 8 bases from V and 0 from J; bases not matched to a gene: 8. This CDR3 contains 15 residues. Per the germline V gene, CDR1 is SNHLY and CDR2 is FYNNEI. CDR3 coding DNA: TGTGCCAGCCGTGTTCTGACTAGCGGCTCCTACGAGCAGTACTTC. Residues: CASRVLTSGSYEQYF.